This T cell receptor beta chain was recorded in a study of tumor and adjacent non-tumor tissue in lung cancer. Across the whole study: On average, productive TCRbeta reads reached roughly 3.9 million per sample. Overall study findings and caveats: Tumor repertoires had a smaller top 100 clone share than normal lung. Compared with tumor, normal lung showed significantly lower TCR diversity.

The template was RNA from unsorted bulk tissue. The CDR3 is 16 amino acids. Germline CDR1 LGHNA, CDR2 YNFKEQ. Trimming cost V 1 base and J 8 bases; bases outside gene matches: 11. The library came from three nested PCR rounds adapted from ARM-PCR protocols. TCRdb itself ran the multiplex PCR reads through MiXCR, one entry per CDR3 protein. The sample contains around 140,000 distinct CDR3 sequences, approximately 70% of which appear only once. A few counts support this clonotype. The target antigen is unknown. The chain uses TRBV4-2 and TRBJ2-1; TRBD2 aligns across 7 bases. The sequenced sample consisted of lung tumor tissue. The TCR originated in a man aged 55 to 69 with small cell lung cancer. CDR3: CASSQVSGKGVDEQFF. CDR3 DNA sequence: TGTGCCAGCAGCCAAGTCAGCGGGAAAGGGGTCGATGAGCAGTTCTTC.